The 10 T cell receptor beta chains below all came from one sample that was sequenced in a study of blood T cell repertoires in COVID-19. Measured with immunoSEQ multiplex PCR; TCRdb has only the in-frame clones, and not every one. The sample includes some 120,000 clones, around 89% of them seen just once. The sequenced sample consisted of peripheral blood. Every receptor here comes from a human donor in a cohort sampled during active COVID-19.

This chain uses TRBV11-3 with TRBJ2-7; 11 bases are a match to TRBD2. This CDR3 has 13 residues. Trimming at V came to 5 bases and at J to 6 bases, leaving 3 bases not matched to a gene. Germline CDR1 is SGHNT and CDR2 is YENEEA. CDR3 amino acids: CASSDSGRGEQYF. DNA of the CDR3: TGTGCCAGCAGCGATAGCGGGAGGGGCGAGCAGTACTTC. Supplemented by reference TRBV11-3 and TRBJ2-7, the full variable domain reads EAGVVQSPRYKIIEKKQPVAFWCNPISGHNTLYWYLQNLGQGPELLIRYENEEAVDDSQLPKDRFSAERLKGVDSTLKIQPAELGDSAVYLCASSDSGRGEQYFGPGTRLTVT.

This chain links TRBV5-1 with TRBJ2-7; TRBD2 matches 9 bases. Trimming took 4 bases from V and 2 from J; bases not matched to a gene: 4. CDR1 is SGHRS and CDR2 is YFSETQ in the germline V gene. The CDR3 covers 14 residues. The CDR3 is CASSISGSPYEQYF. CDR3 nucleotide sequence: TGCGCCAGCAGCATTAGCGGGAGCCCCTACGAGCAGTACTTC.

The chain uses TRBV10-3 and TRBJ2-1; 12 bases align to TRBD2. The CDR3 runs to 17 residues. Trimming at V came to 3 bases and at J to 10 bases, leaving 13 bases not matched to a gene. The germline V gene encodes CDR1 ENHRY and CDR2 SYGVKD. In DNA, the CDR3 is TGTGCCATCAGTGATTCGAAACTAGCGGGAGGTTTAAGGGAGCAGTTCTTC. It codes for CAISDSKLAGGLREQFF.

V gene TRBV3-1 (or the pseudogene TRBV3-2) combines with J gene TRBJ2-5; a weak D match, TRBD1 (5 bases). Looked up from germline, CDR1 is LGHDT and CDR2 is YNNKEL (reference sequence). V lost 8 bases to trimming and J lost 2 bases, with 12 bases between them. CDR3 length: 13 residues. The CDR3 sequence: CASEARGQETQYF. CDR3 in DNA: TGTGCCAGCGAGGCTAGGGGTCAAGAGACCCAGTACTTC.

This chain's CDR3 is CASSEGPGAGYTF. CDR3 bases: TGTGCCAGCAGCGAGGGGCCTGGCGCCGGCTACACCTTC. J is TRBJ1-2 and V is TRBV9; perhaps TRBD1 as D (5 bases). Germline V gene lookup returns CDR1 SGDLS and CDR2 YYNGEE. Trimming cost V 3 bases and J 8 bases, with 14 bases left between them. The CDR3 has 13 residues.

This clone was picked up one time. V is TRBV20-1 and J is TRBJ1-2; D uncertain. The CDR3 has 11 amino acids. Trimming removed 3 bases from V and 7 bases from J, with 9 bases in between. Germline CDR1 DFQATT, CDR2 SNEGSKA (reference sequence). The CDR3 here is CSASGRSGYTF. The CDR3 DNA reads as TGCAGTGCTAGTGGTAGAAGTGGCTACACCTTC.

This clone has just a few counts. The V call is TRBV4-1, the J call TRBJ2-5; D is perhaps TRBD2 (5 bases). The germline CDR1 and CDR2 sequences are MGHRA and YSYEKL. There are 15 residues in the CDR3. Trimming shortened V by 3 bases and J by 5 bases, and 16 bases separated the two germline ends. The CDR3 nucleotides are TGCGCCAGCAGCCACTTAAGGAAGGGAGATGAGACCCAGTACTTC. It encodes CASSHLRKGDETQYF.

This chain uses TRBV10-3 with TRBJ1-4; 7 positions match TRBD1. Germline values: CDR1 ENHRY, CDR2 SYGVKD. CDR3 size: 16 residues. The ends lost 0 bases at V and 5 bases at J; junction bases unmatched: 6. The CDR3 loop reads CAISESRGQANEKLFF. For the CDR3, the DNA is TGTGCCATCAGTGAGTCCCGCGGACAGGCGAATGAAAAACTGTTTTTT.

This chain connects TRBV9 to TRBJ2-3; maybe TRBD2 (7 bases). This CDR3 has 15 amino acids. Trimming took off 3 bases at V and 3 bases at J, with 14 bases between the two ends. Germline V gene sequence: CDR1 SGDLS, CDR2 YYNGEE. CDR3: CASSEGGTDTDTQYF. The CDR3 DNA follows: TGTGCCAGCAGCGAGGGGGGGACTGATACAGATACGCAGTATTTT.

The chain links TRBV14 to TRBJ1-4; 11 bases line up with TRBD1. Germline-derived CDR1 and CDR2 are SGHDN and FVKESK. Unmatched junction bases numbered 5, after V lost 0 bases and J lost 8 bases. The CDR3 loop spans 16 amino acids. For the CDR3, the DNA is TGTGCCAGCAGCCAAGATGGACAGGGGGCAGGGGAAAAACTGTTTTTT. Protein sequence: CASSQDGQGAGEKLFF. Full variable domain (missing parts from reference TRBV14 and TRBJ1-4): EAGVTQFPSHSVIEKGQTVTLRCDPISGHDNLYWYRRVMGKEIKFLLHFVKESKQDESGMPNNRFLAERTGGTYSTLKVQPAELEDSGVYFCASSQDGQGAGEKLFFGSGTQLSVL.